One sample yielded the 31 T cell receptor beta chains listed below, sequenced in a study of OX40 agonist ivuxolimab in advanced cancers. Sequenced by immunoSEQ multiplex PCR; TCRdb stores in-frame clones only, minus some. The sample gives 65,000 to 80,000 clones, approximately 86% of which show up once; 1.5% to 2% is in the top ten. Sequenced here: CD4+ or CD8+ T cells sorted from blood, sampled in a trial of the OX40 agonist ivuxolimab. These receptors were taken from an adult with an advanced solid tumor such as melanoma, head and neck, liver or kidney cancer.

In its sample, this clone was seen once. CDR3 nucleotide sequence: TGTGCCAGCAGCCGCCAAGGACAGGGGGCCTACGAGCAGTACTTC. Translated, it gives CASSRQGQGAYEQYF. V usage is TRBV7-6 and J usage is TRBJ2-7; 10 nucleotides agree with TRBD1. Germline CDR1 and CDR2: SGHVS and FNYEAQ. The CDR3 is made up of 15 amino acids. Trimming took 5 bases from V and 2 from J; bases not matched to a gene: 6. The full variable domain, rest sourced from reference TRBV7-6 and TRBJ2-7, is GAGVSQSPRYKVTKRGQDVALRCDPISGHVSLYWYRQALGQGPEFLTYFNYEAQQDKSGLPNDRFSAERPEGSISTLTIQRTEQRDSAMYRCASSRQGQGAYEQYFGPGTRLTVT.

V is TRBV4-3 and J is TRBJ2-2; D might be TRBD2 (5 bases). Between the trimmed V and J ends, which lost 2 bases and 2 bases, there was a span of 18 bases. Germline CDR1 and CDR2: LGHNA and YSLEER. The CDR3 runs 18 residues. The CDR3 protein is CASSQILRPGSNTGELFF. CDR3 in DNA: TGCGCCAGCAGCCAAATTCTACGGCCGGGAAGCAACACCGGGGAGCTGTTTTTT.

V usage is TRBV11-2 and J usage is TRBJ2-1; TRBD2 is a possible D gene (6 bases). From germline, CDR1 is SGHAT and CDR2 FQNNGV. Trimming shortened V by 1 base and J by 13 bases, and 14 bases separated the two germline ends. The CDR3 contains 13 residues. The CDR3 is CASSLALGRGQFF. For the CDR3, the DNA is TGTGCCAGCAGCTTAGCCCTAGGGCGGGGACAGTTCTTC.

The V gene is TRBV7-8, the J gene TRBJ2-3; D not resolved. Trimming removed 5 bases from V and 4 bases from J, with 7 bases in between. The CDR3 contains 12 residues. The germline CDR1 and CDR2 sequences are SGHVS and FQNEAQ. The CDR3 region has the DNA TGTGCCAGCAGCCCGACTCCAGATACGCAGTATTTT. Its translation: CASSPTPDTQYF.

The chain combines TRBV18 with TRBJ2-3; tentative D call: TRBD2 (6 bases). The CDR3 loop spans 13 amino acids. CDR1 is KGHSH and CDR2 is LQKENI in the germline V gene. The V and J ends lost 6 bases and 1 base respectively, with 8 bases between them. CDR3 DNA: TGTGCCAGCTCGGAGGGACGCACAGATACGCAGTATTTT. This sequence encodes CASSEGRTDTQYF. Variable domain in full (rest from reference TRBV18 and TRBJ2-3): NAGVMQNPRHLVRRRGQEARLRCSPMKGHSHVYWYRQLPEEGLKFMVYLQKENIIDESGMPKERFSAEFPKEGPSILRIQQVVRGDSAAYFCASSEGRTDTQYFGPGTRLTVL.

The chain combines TRBV11-2 with TRBJ2-7; 9 bases agree with TRBD2. CDR1 SGHAT and CDR2 FQNNGV come from the germline V gene. This CDR3 contains 16 residues. The V and J ends lost 7 bases and 3 bases, in that order; junction bases with no gene match: 13. The CDR3 DNA follows: TGTGCCAGCACTGTGAACCGCGGGAGGGCCGTCTACGAGCAGTACTTC. This sequence encodes CASTVNRGRAVYEQYF. Using reference TRBV11-2 and TRBJ2-7 for the parts outside the CDR3, the full variable domain is EAGVAQSPRYKIIEKRQSVAFWCNPISGHATLYWYQQILGQGPKLLIQFQNNGVVDDSQLPKDRFSAERLKGVDSTLKIQPAKLEDSAVYLCASTVNRGRAVYEQYFGPGTRLTVT.

V usage is TRBV7-3 and J usage is TRBJ2-3; 15 bases map to TRBD2. Germline assignment: CDR1 SGHTA and CDR2 FQGTGA. CDR3 length: 20 residues. V shed 0 bases, J shed 4 bases, and the junction held 11 bases outside the gene matches. Written as DNA, the CDR3 is TGTGCCAGCAGCTTAACGTTTCGTGGGACTAGCGGGAGGAGGGCAGATACGCAGTATTTT. Translation gives CASSLTFRGTSGRRADTQYF. Full variable domain (missing parts from reference TRBV7-3 and TRBJ2-3): GAGVSQTPSNKVTEKGKYVELRCDPISGHTALYWYRQSLGQGPEFLIYFQGTGAADDSGLPNDRFFAVRPEGSVSTLKIQRTERGDSAVYLCASSLTFRGTSGRRADTQYFGPGTRLTVL.

The chain employs TRBV19 and TRBJ1-2, with D perhaps TRBD1 (6 bases). Germline V gives CDR1 LNHDA, CDR2 SQIVND (reference sequence). V was pared by 6 bases and J by 4 bases, with 24 bases between. CDR3 size: 17 residues. The CDR3 is CASREQGGPSPFYGYTF. The CDR3, as DNA: TGTGCCAGTAGAGAACAGGGAGGGCCTTCTCCGTTCTATGGCTACACCTTC.

This chain links TRBV5-1 with TRBJ2-2, with D possibly matching TRBD2 (6 bases). The CDR3 sequence is 17 residues long. Between the trimmed V and J ends, which lost 0 bases and 0 bases, there was a span of 12 bases. The germline V gene has CDR1 SGHRS and CDR2 YFSETQ. The CDR3, as DNA: TGCGCCAGCAGCTTGGCCCGGCGGGGCGCGAACACCGGGGAGCTGTTTTTT. Its protein is CASSLARRGANTGELFF.

The chain has TRBV7-2 and TRBJ2-7, with D possibly being TRBD1 (6 bases). Trimming took 5 bases from V and 0 from J, leaving 11 bases between them. The CDR3 has 14 amino acids. CDR1 and CDR2 (germline): SGHTA, FQGNSA. CDR3: CASSGGQSSYEQYF. The DNA of the CDR3 is TGTGCCAGCAGCGGCGGACAGAGCTCCTACGAGCAGTACTTC.

In regard to this clone: The junction and the germline gene differ at one end; a read error may be behind it. The chain's CDR3 is CASSNYTATKSGQRPDF. The DNA of the CDR3 is TGTGCCAGCAGCAACTACACTGCCACAAAGTCGGGCCAACGTCCTGACTTC. The V call is TRBV7-7, the J call TRBJ2-6; the D is unclear. This CDR3 comprises 17 residues. CDR1 SSHAT and CDR2 FNYEAQ come from the germline V gene (reference sequence).

The V gene is TRBV18, the J gene TRBJ2-1; 7 bases are shared with TRBD2. In germline, CDR1 is KGHSH, CDR2 LQKENI. V trimming: 4 bases; J trimming: 3 bases; junction bases outside the gene matches: 9. The CDR3 contains 16 residues. CDR3 amino acids: CASSQLGSGGYNEQFF. CDR3 DNA sequence: TGTGCCAGCTCACAATTAGGATCGGGGGGCTACAATGAGCAGTTCTTC. The whole variable domain, filled in from reference TRBV18 and TRBJ2-1, reads NAGVMQNPRHLVRRRGQEARLRCSPMKGHSHVYWYRQLPEEGLKFMVYLQKENIIDESGMPKERFSAEFPKEGPSILRIQQVVRGDSAAYFCASSQLGSGGYNEQFFGPGTRLTVL.

This sequence joins TRBV7-8 and TRBJ1-2; D is possibly TRBD1 (5 bases). CDR3 size: 15 residues. The V and J ends lost 3 bases and 5 bases respectively, with 16 bases between them. Germline V gene sequence: CDR1 SGHVS, CDR2 FQNEAQ. CDR3 coding DNA: TGTGCCAGCAGCTTCGAGTCGGGACTAACTTATGGCTACACCTTC. Residues: CASSFESGLTYGYTF.

V gene TRBV27 combines with J gene TRBJ1-1; D gene unclear. The CDR3 totals 11 residues. Deletions cut 8 bases from V and 5 bases from J, with 9 bases between. CDR1 is MNHEY and CDR2 is SMNVEV in the germline V gene (reference sequence). CDR3 DNA sequence: TGTGCCAGCTCCTCAGTAACTGAAGCTTTCTTT. Its protein product is CASSSVTEAFF.

The V gene is TRBV15, the J gene TRBJ1-5; 7 nucleotides agree with TRBD1. The CDR3 runs to 16 residues. V was pared by 4 bases and J by 0 bases, with 6 bases of the junction left unmatched. Germline V gene sequence: CDR1 LNHNV, CDR2 YYDKDF (reference sequence). The CDR3 is CATSNYDRDSNQPQHF. Written as DNA, the CDR3 is TGTGCCACCAGCAACTACGACAGGGATAGCAATCAGCCCCAGCATTTT.

The V gene is TRBV6-1, the J gene TRBJ2-1, with TRBD1 identical over 9 bases. The J segment lost 0 bases and the V segment lost 5 bases, leaving 2 bases of the junction unmatched. Germline CDR1 MNHNS, CDR2 SASEGT. This CDR3 has 15 residues. The CDR3 protein is CASSRQGDSYNEQFF. In nucleotides, the CDR3 is TGTGCCAGCAGTCGACAGGGGGACTCCTACAATGAGCAGTTCTTC.

The V gene is TRBV5-1, the J gene TRBJ2-3; 7 nucleotides align to TRBD2. J gave up 4 bases and V 4 bases, and 6 bases lay outside the gene matches. The CDR3 loop spans 14 amino acids. Germline loops: CDR1 SGHRS, CDR2 YFSETQ. The CDR3 sequence is CASSPTSYPDTQYF. The CDR3 bases are TGCGCCAGCAGCCCGACTAGCTACCCAGATACGCAGTATTTT.

The rearrangement joins TRBV7-9 to TRBJ1-1, with D hard to call. V was cut by 1 base and J by 6 bases, with 9 bases left in between. The CDR3 spans 13 residues. Looked up from germline, CDR1 is SEHNR and CDR2 is FQNEAQ (reference sequence). CDR3 amino acids: CASSLGRLAEAFF. The CDR3 DNA is TGTGCCAGCAGCTTAGGCAGGCTGGCTGAAGCTTTCTTT.

In this sample, this clone turned up once. This rearrangement joins TRBV11-2 to TRBJ2-1; the D gene is possibly TRBD2 (6 bases). The CDR3 spans 17 residues. V shed 1 base and J shed 2 bases, with 15 bases lying between them. CDR1 and CDR2 from the germline V gene are SGHAT and FQNNGV. The CDR3 DNA follows: TGTGCCAGCAGCTTAGGAGGCGGAGGGCAGACCTACAATGAGCAGTTCTTC. Translation gives CASSLGGGGQTYNEQFF.

With regard to this clone: An end of the junction differs from the germline gene, which may be a read error. The chain has TRBV2 and TRBJ2-5; 8 positions agree with TRBD2. This CDR3 is built from 14 residues. Germline V gives CDR1 SNHLY, CDR2 FYNNEI. CDR3 sequence: CASSEAGVTEAQYF. In nucleotides, the CDR3 is TGTGCCAGCAGCGAAGCGGGAGTAACAGAGGCCCAGTACTTC.

The table lists this clone with a count of one. Here the CDR3 reads CASSTTSDRADEQYF. In DNA form, the CDR3 reads TGTGCCAGCTCAACCACCTCCGACAGGGCGGACGAGCAGTACTTC. The rearrangement links TRBV18 to TRBJ2-7; TRBD1 agrees at 7 bases. The CDR3 is 15 residues long. With 5 bases clipped from V and 5 bases from J, the junction kept 12 bases outside the gene matches. The germline V gene encodes CDR1 KGHSH and CDR2 LQKENI.

The chain is built from TRBV15 and TRBJ2-7; no firm D call. This CDR3 comprises 13 residues. Germline-derived CDR1 and CDR2 are LNHNV and YYDKDF (reference sequence). With 0 bases removed from V and 6 bases from J, the gap between germline ends came to 9 bases. The CDR3 nucleotides are TGTGCCACCAGCAGAGATGTCGAGAGCGAGCAGTACTTC. Amino acid sequence: CATSRDVESEQYF.

The V gene is TRBV18, the J gene TRBJ2-3; D unresolved. Between the trimmed V and J ends, which lost 3 bases and 1 base, there was a span of 8 bases. Germline V CDR1 and CDR2: KGHSH, LQKENI. The CDR3 contains 14 residues. The CDR3 nucleotides are TGTGCCAGCTCACCGACGCCTGGCACAGATACGCAGTATTTT. This gives the protein CASSPTPGTDTQYF. The entire variable domain, with the rest obtained from reference TRBV18 and TRBJ2-3, is as follows: NAGVMQNPRHLVRRRGQEARLRCSPMKGHSHVYWYRQLPEEGLKFMVYLQKENIIDESGMPKERFSAEFPKEGPSILRIQQVVRGDSAAYFCASSPTPGTDTQYFGPGTRLTVL.

The chain combines TRBV29-1 with TRBJ1-2; 8 nucleotides match TRBD1. The CDR3 is made up of 15 amino acids. Germline values: CDR1 SQVTM, CDR2 ANQGSEA. V lost 0 bases to trimming and J lost 4 bases; unmatched junction nucleotides: 7. As DNA, the CDR3 is TGCAGCGTTGAAGATCTTCAGGACAGGGCCTATGGCTACACCTTC. Residues: CSVEDLQDRAYGYTF. Looking up the rest from reference TRBV29-1 and TRBJ1-2 gives the full variable domain: SAVISQKPSRDICQRGTSLTIQCQVDSQVTMMFWYRQQPGQSLTLIATANQGSEATYESGFVIDKFPISRPNLTFSTLTVSNMSPEDSSIYLCSVEDLQDRAYGYTFGSGTRLTVV.

CDR3 coding DNA: TGTGCCAGTAGTCCGCAGGACGGGGGGCACAATCAGCCCCAGCATTTT. It codes for CASSPQDGGHNQPQHF. V is TRBV19 and J is TRBJ1-5; tentatively, D is TRBD1 (6 bases). The CDR3 runs 16 residues. CDR1 and CDR2 from the germline V gene are LNHDA and SQIVND (reference sequence). The V end lost 5 bases, the J end lost 3 bases, and 17 bases lay between the germline ends. The full variable domain, rest sourced from reference TRBV19 and TRBJ1-5, is DGGITQSPKYLFRKEGQNVTLSCEQNLNHDAMYWYRQDPGQGLRLIYYSQIVNDFQKGDIAEGYSVSREKKESFPLTVTSAQKNPTAFYLCASSPQDGGHNQPQHFGDGTRLSIL.

The CDR3: CASSLGLAQRLTDTQYF. CDR3 nucleotides: TGTGCCAGCAGCCTGGGACTAGCCCAACGACTCACAGATACGCAGTATTTT. V usage is TRBV7-2 and J usage is TRBJ2-3, with 9 nucleotides matching TRBD2. CDR1 is SGHTA and CDR2 is FQGNSA in the germline V gene. J lost 2 bases, V lost 5 bases, and 11 bases had no gene match. The CDR3 is made up of 17 amino acids.

The chain uses TRBV2 and TRBJ2-1; a possible D gene is TRBD2 (7 bases). V lost 6 bases, J lost 4 bases, and 16 bases lay in between. The CDR3 covers 15 residues. Per germline, CDR1 SNHLY and CDR2 FYNNEI. CDR3 region: CASRLSSGTYNEQFF. The CDR3 DNA sequence: TGTGCCAGCAGGCTATCCAGCGGGACATACAATGAGCAGTTCTTC.

The V and J genes are TRBV19 and TRBJ1-1; 8 bases are shared with TRBD1. With V trimmed by 9 bases and J by 1 base, 10 bases remained unmatched. The germline CDR1 and CDR2 sequences are LNHDA and SQIVND (reference sequence). The CDR3 has 15 amino acids. The CDR3 DNA follows: TGTGCCAGCCTGACAGGGGATTGGAGGAACACTGAAGCTTTCTTT. Translated: CASLTGDWRNTEAFF.

The chain joins TRBV11-3 to TRBJ2-1, with a possible D match to TRBD2 (6 bases). Per germline, CDR1 SGHNT and CDR2 YENEEA. This CDR3 has 15 residues. Trimming shortened V by 2 bases and J by 4 bases, and 12 bases separated the two germline ends. CDR3 coding DNA: TGTGCCAGCAGCTTAAGACGGGGAGGTTACAATGAGCAGTTCTTC. This sequence encodes CASSLRRGGYNEQFF.

CDR3: CASSQTKVGETQYF. The CDR3 DNA sequence: TGTGCCAGCAGCCAAACTAAAGTTGGGGAGACCCAGTACTTC. V is TRBV6-5 and J is TRBJ2-5; D uncertain. Germline V lookup: CDR1 MNHEY, CDR2 SVGAGI. The V end lost 6 bases, the J end lost 5 bases, and 16 bases lay between the germline ends. The CDR3 runs to 14 residues.

This clone was detected once. The rearrangement joins TRBV5-6 to TRBJ2-3; 10 bases match TRBD2. Germline loops: CDR1 SGHDT, CDR2 YYEEEE. With V trimmed by 4 bases and J by 4 bases, 9 bases remained unmatched. The CDR3 extends over 16 amino acids. CDR3 sequence reads: CASSGTLAGEADTQYF. CDR3 nucleotide sequence: TGTGCCAGCAGCGGTACGCTAGCGGGGGAGGCAGATACGCAGTATTTT. Full variable domain (rest looked up from reference TRBV5-6 and TRBJ2-3): DAGVTQSPTHLIKTRGQQVTLRCSPKSGHDTVSWYQQALGQGPQFIFQYYEEEERQRGNFPDRFSGHQFPNYSSELNVNALLLGDSALYLCASSGTLAGEADTQYFGPGTRLTVL.